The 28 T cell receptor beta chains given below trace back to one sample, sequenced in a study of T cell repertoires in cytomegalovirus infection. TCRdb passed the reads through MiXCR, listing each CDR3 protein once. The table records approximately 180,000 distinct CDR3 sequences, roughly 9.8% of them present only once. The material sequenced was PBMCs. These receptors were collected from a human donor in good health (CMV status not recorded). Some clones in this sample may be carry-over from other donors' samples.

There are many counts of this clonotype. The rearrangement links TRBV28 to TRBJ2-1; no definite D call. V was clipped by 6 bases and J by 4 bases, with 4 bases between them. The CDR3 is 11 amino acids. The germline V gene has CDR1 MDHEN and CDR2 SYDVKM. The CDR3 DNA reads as TGTGCCAGCAGGATGTACAATGAGCAGTTCTTC. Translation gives CASRMYNEQFF. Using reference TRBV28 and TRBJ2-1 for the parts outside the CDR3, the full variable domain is DVKVTQSSRYLVKRTGEKVFLECVQDMDHENMFWYRQDPGLGLRLIYFSYDVKMKEKGDIPEGYSVSREKKERFSLILESASTNQTSMYLCASRMYNEQFFGPGTRLTVL.

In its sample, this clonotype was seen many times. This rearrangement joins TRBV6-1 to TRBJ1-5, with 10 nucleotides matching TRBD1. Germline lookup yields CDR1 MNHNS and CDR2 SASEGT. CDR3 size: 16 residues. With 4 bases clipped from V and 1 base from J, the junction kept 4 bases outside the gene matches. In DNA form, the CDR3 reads TGTGCCAGCAGTGGGGACAGGGGTTTGAGCAATCAGCCCCAGCATTTT. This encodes CASSGDRGLSNQPQHF.

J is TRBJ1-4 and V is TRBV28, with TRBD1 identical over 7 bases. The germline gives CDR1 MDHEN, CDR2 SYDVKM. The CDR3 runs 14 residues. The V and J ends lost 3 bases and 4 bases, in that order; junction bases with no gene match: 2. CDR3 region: CASSLTGINEKLFF. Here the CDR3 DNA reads TGTGCCAGCAGTTTGACAGGGATTAATGAAAAACTGTTTTTT. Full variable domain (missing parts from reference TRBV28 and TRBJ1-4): DVKVTQSSRYLVKRTGEKVFLECVQDMDHENMFWYRQDPGLGLRLIYFSYDVKMKEKGDIPEGYSVSREKKERFSLILESASTNQTSMYLCASSLTGINEKLFFGSGTQLSVL.

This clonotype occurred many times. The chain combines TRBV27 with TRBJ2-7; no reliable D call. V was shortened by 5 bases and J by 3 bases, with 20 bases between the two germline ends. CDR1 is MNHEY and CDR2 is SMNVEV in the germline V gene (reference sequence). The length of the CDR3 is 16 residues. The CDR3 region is CASSIYSRSSDYEQYF. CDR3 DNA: TGTGCCAGCAGTATCTACTCGCGGAGCTCCGACTACGAGCAGTACTTC.

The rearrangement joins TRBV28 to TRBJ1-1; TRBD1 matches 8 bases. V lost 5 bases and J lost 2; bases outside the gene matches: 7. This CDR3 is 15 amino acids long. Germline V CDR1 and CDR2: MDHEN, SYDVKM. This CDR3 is CASSNPGQVNTEAFF. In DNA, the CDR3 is TGTGCCAGCAGTAACCCGGGACAGGTAAACACTGAAGCTTTCTTT.

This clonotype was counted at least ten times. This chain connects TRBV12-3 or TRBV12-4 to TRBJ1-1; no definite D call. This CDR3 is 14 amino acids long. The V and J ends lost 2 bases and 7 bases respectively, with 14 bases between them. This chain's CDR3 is CASSLRLDPIEAFF. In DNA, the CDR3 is TGTGCCAGCAGTTTACGTCTGGACCCCATTGAAGCTTTCTTT.

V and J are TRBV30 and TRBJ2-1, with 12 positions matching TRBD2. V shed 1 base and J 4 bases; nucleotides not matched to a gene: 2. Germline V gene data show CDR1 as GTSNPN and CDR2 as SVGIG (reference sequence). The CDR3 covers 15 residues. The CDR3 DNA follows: TGTGCCTGGAGTGACGGACTAGCGGGGTACAATGAGCAGTTCTTC. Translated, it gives CAWSDGLAGYNEQFF.

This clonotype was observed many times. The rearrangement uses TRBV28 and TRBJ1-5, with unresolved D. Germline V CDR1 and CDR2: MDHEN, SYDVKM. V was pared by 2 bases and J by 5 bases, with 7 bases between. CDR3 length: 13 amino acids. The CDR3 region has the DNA TGTGCCAGCAGTTTAGTTGGGTATCAGCCCCAGCATTTT. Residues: CASSLVGYQPQHF. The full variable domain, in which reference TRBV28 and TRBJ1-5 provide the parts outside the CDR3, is DVKVTQSSRYLVKRTGEKVFLECVQDMDHENMFWYRQDPGLGLRLIYFSYDVKMKEKGDIPEGYSVSREKKERFSLILESASTNQTSMYLCASSLVGYQPQHFGDGTRLSIL.

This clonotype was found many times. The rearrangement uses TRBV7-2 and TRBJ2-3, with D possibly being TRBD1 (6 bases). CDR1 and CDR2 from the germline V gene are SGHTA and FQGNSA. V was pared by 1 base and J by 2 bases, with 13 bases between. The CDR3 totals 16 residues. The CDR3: CASSLGVGAFTDTQYF. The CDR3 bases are TGTGCCAGCAGCTTAGGCGTGGGGGCCTTCACAGATACGCAGTATTTT.

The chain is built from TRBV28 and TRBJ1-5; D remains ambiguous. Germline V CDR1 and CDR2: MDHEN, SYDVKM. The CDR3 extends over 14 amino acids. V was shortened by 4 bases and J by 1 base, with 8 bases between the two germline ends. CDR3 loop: CASSSAGSNQPQHF. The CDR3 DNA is TGTGCCAGCAGTTCTGCGGGAAGCAATCAGCCCCAGCATTTT.

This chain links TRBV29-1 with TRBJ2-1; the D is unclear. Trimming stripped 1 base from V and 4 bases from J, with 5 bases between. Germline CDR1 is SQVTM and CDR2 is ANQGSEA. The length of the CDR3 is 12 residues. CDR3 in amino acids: CSVEAAYNEQFF. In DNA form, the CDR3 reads TGCAGCGTTGAAGCGGCATACAATGAGCAGTTCTTC.

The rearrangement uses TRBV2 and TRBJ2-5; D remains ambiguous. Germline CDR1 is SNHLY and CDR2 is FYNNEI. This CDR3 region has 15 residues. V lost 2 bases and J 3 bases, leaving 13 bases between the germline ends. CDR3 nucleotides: TGTGCCAGCAGTGAACAGTCAGCTCGAGAAGAGACCCAGTACTTC. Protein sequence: CASSEQSAREETQYF.

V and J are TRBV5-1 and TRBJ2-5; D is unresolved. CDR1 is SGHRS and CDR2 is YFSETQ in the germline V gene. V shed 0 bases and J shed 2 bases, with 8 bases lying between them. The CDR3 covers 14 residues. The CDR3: CASSLDLVQETQYF. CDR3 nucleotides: TGCGCCAGCAGCTTGGACCTTGTACAAGAGACCCAGTACTTC. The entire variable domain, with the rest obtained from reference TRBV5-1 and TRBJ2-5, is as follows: KAGVTQTPRYLIKTRGQQVTLSCSPISGHRSVSWYQQTPGQGLQFLFEYFSETQRNKGNFPGRFSGRQFSNSRSEMNVSTLELGDSALYLCASSLDLVQETQYFGPGTRLLVL.

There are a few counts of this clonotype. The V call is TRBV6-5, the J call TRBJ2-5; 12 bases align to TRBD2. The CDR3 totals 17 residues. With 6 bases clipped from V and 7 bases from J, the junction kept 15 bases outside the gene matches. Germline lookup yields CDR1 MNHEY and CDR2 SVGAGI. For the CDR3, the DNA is TGTGCCAGCAGCATCGGACTAGCGGGGCCTTTCCATGGGACCCAGTACTTC. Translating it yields CASSIGLAGPFHGTQYF.

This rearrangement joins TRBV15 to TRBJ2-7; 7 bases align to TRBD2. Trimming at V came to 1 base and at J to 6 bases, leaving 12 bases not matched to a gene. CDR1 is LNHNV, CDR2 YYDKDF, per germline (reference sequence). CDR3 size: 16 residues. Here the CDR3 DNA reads TGTGCCACCAGCAGAGCTGGGGGGGTTACTACGAGCGAGCAGTACTTC. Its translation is CATSRAGGVTTSEQYF.

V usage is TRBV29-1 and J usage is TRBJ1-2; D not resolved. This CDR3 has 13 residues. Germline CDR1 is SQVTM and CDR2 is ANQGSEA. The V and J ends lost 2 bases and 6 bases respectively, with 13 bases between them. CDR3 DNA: TGCAGCGTTGAAAAGGGCCGTTTTCATGGCTACACCTTC. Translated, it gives CSVEKGRFHGYTF.

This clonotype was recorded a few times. The CDR3 spells CASSQYTSNTEAFF. CDR3 coding DNA: TGCGCCAGCAGCCAGTATACGTCGAACACTGAAGCTTTCTTT. The chain links TRBV4-1 to TRBJ1-1; no reliable D call. Germline V CDR1 and CDR2: MGHRA, YSYEKL. V lost 3 bases and J 1 base, leaving 9 bases between the germline ends. This CDR3 has 14 residues.

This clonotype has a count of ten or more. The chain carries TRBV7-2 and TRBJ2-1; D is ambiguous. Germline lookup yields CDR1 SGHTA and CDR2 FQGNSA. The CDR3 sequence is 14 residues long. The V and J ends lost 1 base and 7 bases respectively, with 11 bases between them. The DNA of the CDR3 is TGTGCCAGCAGCTTAGGGTTAGCCCGGAATGAGCAGTTCTTC. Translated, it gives CASSLGLARNEQFF. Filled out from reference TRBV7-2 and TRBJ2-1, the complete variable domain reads GAGVSQSPSNKVTEKGKDVELRCDPISGHTALYWYRQSLGQGLEFLIYFQGNSAPDKSGLPSDRFSAERTGGSVSTLTIQRTQQEDSAVYLCASSLGLARNEQFFGPGTRLTVL.

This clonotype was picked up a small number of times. The CDR3 region has the DNA TGTGCCTGGAGTGTTTACTCCGGATCTGGGGTCACCGGGGAGCTGTTTTTT. Its translation is CAWSVYSGSGVTGELFF. V gene TRBV30 combines with J gene TRBJ2-2; D is unresolved. The CDR3 length is 17 residues. Germline V gene lookup returns CDR1 GTSNPN and CDR2 SVGIG (reference sequence). V shed 0 bases and J shed 4 bases, with 18 bases lying between them.

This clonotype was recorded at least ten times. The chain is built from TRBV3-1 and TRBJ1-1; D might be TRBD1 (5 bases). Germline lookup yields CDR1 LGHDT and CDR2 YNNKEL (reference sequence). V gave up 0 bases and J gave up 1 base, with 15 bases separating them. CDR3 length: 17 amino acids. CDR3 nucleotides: TGTGCCAGCAGCCAAGATCGAGTCGGGGGTCGGAACACTGAAGCTTTCTTT. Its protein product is CASSQDRVGGRNTEAFF.

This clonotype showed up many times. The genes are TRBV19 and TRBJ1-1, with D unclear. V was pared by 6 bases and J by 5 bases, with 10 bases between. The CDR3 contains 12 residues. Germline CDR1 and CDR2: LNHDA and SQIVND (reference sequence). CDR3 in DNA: TGTGCCAGTAGACAAAAGTGGACTGAAGCTTTCTTT. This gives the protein CASRQKWTEAFF.

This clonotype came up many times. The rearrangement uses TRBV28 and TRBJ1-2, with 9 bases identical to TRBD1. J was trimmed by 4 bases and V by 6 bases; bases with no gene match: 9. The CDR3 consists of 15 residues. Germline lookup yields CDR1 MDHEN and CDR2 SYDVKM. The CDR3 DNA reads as TGTGCCAGCAGCGTACCGGGACAGGGAGGCTATGGCTACACCTTC. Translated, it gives CASSVPGQGGYGYTF.

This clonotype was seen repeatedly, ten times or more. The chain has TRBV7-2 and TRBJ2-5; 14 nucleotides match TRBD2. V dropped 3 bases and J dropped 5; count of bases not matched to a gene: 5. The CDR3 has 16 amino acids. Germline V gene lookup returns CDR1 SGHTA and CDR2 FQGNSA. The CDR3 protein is CASSLGLAGVRETQYF. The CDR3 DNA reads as TGTGCCAGCAGCTTGGGACTAGCGGGAGTCCGCGAGACCCAGTACTTC. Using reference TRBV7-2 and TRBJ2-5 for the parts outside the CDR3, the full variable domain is GAGVSQSPSNKVTEKGKDVELRCDPISGHTALYWYRQSLGQGLEFLIYFQGNSAPDKSGLPSDRFSAERTGGSVSTLTIQRTQQEDSAVYLCASSLGLAGVRETQYFGPGTRLLVL.

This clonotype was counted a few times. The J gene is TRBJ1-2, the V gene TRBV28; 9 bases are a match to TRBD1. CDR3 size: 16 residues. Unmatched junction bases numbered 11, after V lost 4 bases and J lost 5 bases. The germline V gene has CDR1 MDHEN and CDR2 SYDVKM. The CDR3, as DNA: TGTGCCAGCAGTTACAGGCAGCAGGGACAGGGATATGGCTACACCTTC. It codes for CASSYRQQGQGYGYTF.

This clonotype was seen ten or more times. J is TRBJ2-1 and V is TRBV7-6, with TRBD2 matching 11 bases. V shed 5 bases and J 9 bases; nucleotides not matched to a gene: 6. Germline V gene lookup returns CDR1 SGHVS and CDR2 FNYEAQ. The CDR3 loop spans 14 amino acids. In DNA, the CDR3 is TGTGCCAGCAGCGGTAGCGGGGGGGCATCTGAGCAGTTCTTC. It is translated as CASSGSGGASEQFF.

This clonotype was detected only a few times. The CDR3 DNA reads as TGTGCCAGCTCGTCACCGGGACTAGCGAGAACCTACGAGCAGTACTTC. Translation gives CASSSPGLARTYEQYF. V is TRBV6-2 or TRBV6-3 and J is TRBJ2-7, with 10 bases aligning to TRBD2. In germline, CDR1 is MNHEY, CDR2 SVGEGT. There are 16 residues in the CDR3. Trimming took 8 bases from V and 2 from J; bases not matched to a gene: 12.

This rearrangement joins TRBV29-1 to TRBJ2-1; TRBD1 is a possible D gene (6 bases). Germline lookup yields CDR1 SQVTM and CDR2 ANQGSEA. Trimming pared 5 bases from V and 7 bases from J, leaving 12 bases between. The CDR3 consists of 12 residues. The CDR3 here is CSVNRETNEQFF. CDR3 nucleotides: TGCAGCGTTAACAGGGAAACGAATGAGCAGTTCTTC.

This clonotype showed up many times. The CDR3 nucleotides are TGTGCCAGCAGCTCCGAAAGCGGGAGCTACAATGAGCAGTTCTTC. This encodes CASSSESGSYNEQFF. This chain uses TRBV7-2 with TRBJ2-1; 8 bases line up with TRBD2. V shed 4 bases, J shed 3 bases, and the junction held 5 bases outside the gene matches. This CDR3 contains 15 residues. Per germline, CDR1 SGHTA and CDR2 FQGNSA.